These 31 T cell receptor beta chains were sequenced from one sample in a study of memory CD4+ T cells and cytomegalovirus serostatus. The sort gate was single viable CD3+CD4+CD8-CD45RO+ cells for memory CD4+ T cells. The protocol was immunoSEQ multiplex PCR, while the TCRdb copy is restricted to in-frame clones and leaves out a portion. The sample holds 35,000 to 45,000 clones; over 60% are singletons and the top ten take roughly 0.76%. Sequencing was done on a sample of memory CD4+ T cells from blood. The receptors were sampled from an adult in good health and CMV-seronegative.

The genes are TRBV29-1 and TRBJ2-1; the match to TRBD1 covers 7 bases. Unmatched junction bases numbered 5, after V lost 6 bases and J lost 3 bases. The germline CDR1 and CDR2 sequences are SQVTM and ANQGSEA. This CDR3 region has 13 residues. The CDR3 reads CSVRDRLYNEQFF. The CDR3 nucleotides are TGCAGCGTCCGGGACAGACTCTACAATGAGCAGTTCTTC.

The chain carries TRBV27 and TRBJ2-2, with a possible D match to TRBD1 (6 bases). Trimming shortened V by 6 bases and J by 1 base, and 15 bases separated the two germline ends. The germline CDR1 and CDR2 sequences are MNHEY and SMNVEV (reference sequence). CDR3 length: 16 amino acids. The CDR3 bases are TGTGCCAGCAGCTCAGGGGCAGGGCTGAACACCGGGGAGCTGTTTTTT. This gives the protein CASSSGAGLNTGELFF.

The chain carries TRBV6-6 and TRBJ2-1; no clear D gene. The CDR3 totals 11 residues. Between the trimmed V and J ends, which lost 6 bases and 7 bases, there was a span of 7 bases. CDR1 and CDR2 (germline): MNHNY, SVGAGI (reference sequence). The CDR3 sequence: CASSRANEQFF. In DNA form, the CDR3 reads TGTGCCAGCAGCCGAGCAAATGAGCAGTTCTTC.

This clone was picked up one time. The chain couples TRBV6-6 to TRBJ1-2, with 10 bases fitting TRBD1. Germline assignment: CDR1 MNHNY and CDR2 SVGAGI (reference sequence). After removal of 8 bases from V and 1 base from J, the junction contained 4 bases not matched to a gene. There are 14 residues in the CDR3. The chain's CDR3 is CASARTGGNYGYTF. For the CDR3, the DNA is TGTGCCAGCGCCCGGACAGGGGGTAACTATGGCTACACCTTC.

This clone was observed a few times. This sequence joins TRBV30 and TRBJ2-2; the match to TRBD1 covers 10 bases. Germline trimming cut 5 bases from V and 7 bases from J; bases unmatched to any gene: 7. CDR3 length: 14 amino acids. The germline CDR1 and CDR2 sequences are GTSNPN and SVGIG (reference sequence). The CDR3 reads CAWRRQGAGGELFF. In DNA, the CDR3 is TGTGCCTGGCGCCGACAGGGGGCGGGCGGGGAGCTGTTTTTT.

The chain carries TRBV6-5 and TRBJ2-1; the D gene is possibly TRBD1 (6 bases). Trimming stripped 7 bases from V and 3 bases from J, with 16 bases between. The CDR3 runs to 15 residues. The germline V gene encodes CDR1 MNHEY and CDR2 SVGAGI. CDR3 sequence reads: CASTPGGQIYNEQFF. The CDR3 DNA reads as TGTGCCAGCACGCCCGGAGGACAGATCTACAATGAGCAGTTCTTC.

V usage is TRBV7-9 and J usage is TRBJ2-3, with 9 nucleotides matching TRBD2. CDR3 length equals 16 residues. Germline values: CDR1 SEHNR, CDR2 FQNEAQ (reference sequence). After removal of 1 base from V and 2 bases from J, the junction contained 4 bases not matched to a gene. The CDR3 protein is CASSLGVAGVTDTQYF. The CDR3 nucleotides read TGTGCCAGCAGCTTAGGGGTAGCGGGGGTCACAGATACGCAGTATTTT. Full variable domain (rest looked up from reference TRBV7-9 and TRBJ2-3): DTGVSQNPRHKITKRGQNVTFRCDPISEHNRLYWYRQTLGQGPEFLTYFQNEAQLEKSRLLSDRFSAERPKGSFSTLEIQRTEQGDSAMYLCASSLGVAGVTDTQYFGPGTRLTVL.

This clone was seen only once. The chain links TRBV6-5 to TRBJ2-2, with 7 bases that match TRBD1. Germline assignment: CDR1 MNHEY and CDR2 SVGAGI. Losses at the gene ends were 2 bases for V and 0 bases for J; bases not matched to a gene: 3. This CDR3 has 16 residues. The CDR3 DNA reads TGTGCCAGCAGTTACGGGCAGGGGGCGAACACCGGGGAGCTGTTTTTT. Amino acid sequence: CASSYGQGANTGELFF.

The V call is TRBV7-6, the J call TRBJ1-3, with a possible D match to TRBD1 (5 bases). V lost 3 bases to trimming and J lost 3 bases, with 6 bases between them. CDR1 is SGHVS, CDR2 FNYEAQ, per germline. The CDR3 contains 13 residues. The CDR3 nucleotides are TGTGCCAGCAGCTTGGGGGATGGAAACACCATATATTTT. This encodes CASSLGDGNTIYF.

DNA for the CDR3: TGCACCAGCAGCCAAGAACCCCGGGGGACAAGTGTATCTGGGGCCAACGTCCTGACTTTC. This sequence encodes CTSSQEPRGTSVSGANVLTF. The chain employs TRBV1 and TRBJ2-6. TRBV1 is deemed a pseudogene. The CDR3 contains 20 residues.

The rearrangement uses TRBV27 and TRBJ1-2; perhaps TRBD1 as D (6 bases). V shed 0 bases and J shed 8 bases, with 19 bases lying between them. Germline V gene sequence: CDR1 MNHEY, CDR2 SMNVEV (reference sequence). The CDR3 consists of 16 residues. The DNA for the CDR3 is TGTGCCAGCAGTTTATCCCAGGGAAGGGGGTCGCGGGGCTACACCTTC. Translating gives CASSLSQGRGSRGYTF.

In this sample, this clone turned up a few times. The chain joins TRBV18 to TRBJ1-1; D is uncertain. The V end was cut by 6 bases, the J end by 11 bases, with 16 bases between. CDR3 size: 12 residues. The germline V gene has CDR1 KGHSH and CDR2 LQKENI. CDR3 residues: CASSPGEGAAFF. DNA of the CDR3: TGTGCCAGCTCCCCCGGGGAAGGTGCGGCTTTCTTT. The whole variable domain, remainder taken from reference TRBV18 and TRBJ1-1, is NAGVMQNPRHLVRRRGQEARLRCSPMKGHSHVYWYRQLPEEGLKFMVYLQKENIIDESGMPKERFSAEFPKEGPSILRIQQVVRGDSAAYFCASSPGEGAAFFGQGTRLTVV.

This clone appeared once. The V and J genes are TRBV9 and TRBJ1-2, with a weak D call TRBD1 (6 bases). V gave up 0 bases and J gave up 5 bases, with 14 bases separating them. The germline CDR1 and CDR2 sequences are SGDLS and YYNGEE. The CDR3 totals 15 residues. The chain's CDR3 is CASSVEVRGFYGYTF. CDR3 nucleotides: TGTGCCAGCAGCGTAGAGGTCAGGGGTTTTTATGGCTACACCTTC.

The V and J genes are TRBV29-1 and TRBJ1-2; weak D call: TRBD1 (6 bases). V dropped 7 bases and J dropped 0 bases, with 18 bases sitting between them. The germline V gene has CDR1 SQVTM and CDR2 ANQGSEA. This CDR3 is built from 15 residues. CDR3 bases: TGCAGCGCTCCTAGGACAGAAGGTTCTAACTATGGCTACACCTTC. Protein product: CSAPRTEGSNYGYTF.

V is TRBV5-4 and J is TRBJ2-5, with 7 nucleotides matching TRBD1. This CDR3 spans 14 amino acids. The germline V gene has CDR1 SGHNT and CDR2 YYREEE (reference sequence). The ends lost 4 bases at V and 5 bases at J; junction bases unmatched: 8. CDR3: CASSGGTVRETQYF. The CDR3 DNA sequence: TGTGCCAGCAGCGGTGGGACAGTTCGTGAGACCCAGTACTTC.

The chain couples TRBV5-6 to TRBJ2-7; TRBD1 matches 10 bases. The CDR3 spans 17 residues. V was pared by 1 base and J by 2 bases, with 9 bases of the junction left unmatched. Germline V gene lookup returns CDR1 SGHDT and CDR2 YYEEEE. This CDR3 reads CASSLMTGGEQTYEQYF. CDR3 DNA sequence: TGTGCCAGCAGCTTGATGACAGGGGGCGAACAGACCTACGAGCAGTACTTC.

CDR3 nucleotide sequence: TGTGCCAGCAGTTTTTCGGGGGTCGTTGGCTACACCTTC. It codes for CASSFSGVVGYTF. The chain couples TRBV6-5 to TRBJ1-2; tentatively, D is TRBD1 (5 bases). V was cut by 4 bases and J by 7 bases, with 13 bases left in between. Germline CDR1 reads MNHEY; CDR2 reads SVGAGI. The CDR3 sequence is 13 residues long.

The gene calls are TRBV29-1 and TRBJ2-7, with D possibly TRBD1 on 6 matching bases. V gave up 5 bases and J gave up 1 base, with 15 bases separating them. This CDR3 has 14 amino acids. Germline V gives CDR1 SQVTM, CDR2 ANQGSEA. Written as DNA, the CDR3 is TGCAGCGTTAGACAGGCCCCTACATCCTACGAGCAGTACTTC. Translating gives CSVRQAPTSYEQYF.

DNA of the CDR3: TGTGCCAGCAGTTTATTCCCTGGTGGGGGGGCTAATGAAAAACTGTTTTTT. Translation: CASSLFPGGGANEKLFF. This rearrangement joins TRBV27 to TRBJ1-4, with D tentatively TRBD1 (5 bases). CDR3 length: 17 amino acids. Germline loops: CDR1 MNHEY, CDR2 SMNVEV (reference sequence). Trimming stripped 1 base from V and 3 bases from J, with 15 bases between.

The CDR3 sequence is CASSNGPRTNQPQHF. DNA of the CDR3: TGTGCCAGCAGTAACGGTCCCCGGACCAATCAGCCCCAGCATTTT. The V gene is TRBV2, the J gene TRBJ1-5; no definite D call. The V gene lost 5 bases and the J gene lost 3 bases, with 14 bases spanning the gap. Germline V gene lookup returns CDR1 SNHLY and CDR2 FYNNEI. The CDR3 spans 15 residues.

This rearrangement joins TRBV30 to TRBJ1-6, with 10 nucleotides matching TRBD1. Germline CDR1 is GTSNPN and CDR2 is SVGIG (reference sequence). The CDR3 is 14 amino acids. V shed 6 bases and J 4 bases; nucleotides not matched to a gene: 3. CDR3 residues: CACVDRGYNSPLHF. DNA of the CDR3: TGTGCCTGTGTGGACAGGGGGTATAATTCACCCCTCCACTTT.

This rearrangement joins TRBV19 to TRBJ1-5, with TRBD1 matching 8 bases. V lost 5 bases, J lost 0 bases, and 12 bases stayed unmatched. This CDR3 region has 18 residues. From germline, CDR1 is LNHDA and CDR2 SQIVND (reference sequence). CDR3 sequence reads: CASSVRTGFANSNQPQHF. The CDR3 DNA reads TGTGCCAGTAGTGTCCGGACAGGGTTCGCCAATAGCAATCAGCCCCAGCATTTT.

This chain uses TRBV7-2 with TRBJ2-5; D is ambiguous. The germline V gene encodes CDR1 SGHTA and CDR2 FQGNSA. The germline V and J ends were trimmed by 2 bases and 2 bases, with 9 bases remaining between them. This CDR3 is built from 14 residues. The CDR3 region is CASSLYLVQETQYF. CDR3 nucleotides: TGTGCCAGCAGCTTATATCTGGTGCAAGAGACCCAGTACTTC. The variable domain in full, completed from reference TRBV7-2 and TRBJ2-5, reads GAGVSQSPSNKVTEKGKDVELRCDPISGHTALYWYRQSLGQGLEFLIYFQGNSAPDKSGLPSDRFSAERTGGSVSTLTIQRTQQEDSAVYLCASSLYLVQETQYFGPGTRLLVL.

The chain links TRBV11-1 to TRBJ1-1; D is possibly TRBD1 (5 bases). Germline lookup yields CDR1 SGHAT and CDR2 FQDESV (reference sequence). This CDR3 is 14 amino acids long. The germline V and J ends were trimmed by 6 bases and 0 bases, with 11 bases remaining between them. The CDR3 DNA reads TGTGCCAGCAGACGGGGCTTCATGAACACTGAAGCTTTCTTT. The encoded protein is CASRRGFMNTEAFF.

This clone was counted between two and nine times. The rearrangement joins TRBV10-3 to TRBJ2-5; 11 positions match TRBD2. V gave up 3 bases and J gave up 2 bases; unmatched junction bases: 5. The CDR3 spans 16 residues. Germline CDR1 ENHRY, CDR2 SYGVKD. The CDR3 is CAISDTSGGRQETQYF. CDR3 nucleotide sequence: TGTGCCATCAGTGATACTAGCGGGGGAAGGCAAGAGACCCAGTACTTC.

The chain is built from TRBV5-1 and TRBJ2-7; 14 bases are shared with TRBD2. Germline loops: CDR1 SGHRS, CDR2 YFSETQ. V gave up 0 bases and J gave up 6 bases; unmatched junction bases: 5. The CDR3 loop spans 16 amino acids. DNA for the CDR3: TGCGCCAGCAGCTTGGCTTTTGGGACTAGCGGGGGCGAGCAGTACTTC. Amino acids: CASSLAFGTSGGEQYF.

The gene calls are TRBV6-6 and TRBJ1-6, with a weak D call TRBD1 (5 bases). Germline V gives CDR1 MNHNY, CDR2 SVGAGI (reference sequence). V lost 8 bases to trimming and J lost 10 bases, with 15 bases between them. The CDR3 totals 13 residues. DNA of the CDR3: TGTGCCAGCCAGGAGAGGGACGGCTCACCCCTCCACTTT. This translates into CASQERDGSPLHF.

Judged by abundance, this clone is medium-sized. V is TRBV5-6 and J is TRBJ1-2; D is perhaps TRBD1 (6 bases). Trimming took 0 bases from V and 8 from J, leaving 14 bases between them. This CDR3 contains 14 residues. Germline V gene sequence: CDR1 SGHDT, CDR2 YYEEEE. The CDR3 DNA sequence: TGTGCCAGCAGCTTGGGACAGGTCATTGGAGGCTACACCTTC. Encoded protein: CASSLGQVIGGYTF.

To note about this clone: The sample contains more than one DNA sequence encoding this CDR3. This chain uses TRBV5-1 with TRBJ2-3; 12 bases match TRBD2. CDR1 SGHRS and CDR2 YFSETQ come from the germline V gene. The ends lost 4 bases at V and 6 bases at J; junction bases unmatched: 3. This CDR3 has 14 residues. Here the CDR3 DNA reads TGCGCCAGCAGCCTTGGGACTAGCGGGGATACGCAGTATTTT. It codes for CASSLGTSGDTQYF.

The chain combines TRBV11-1 with TRBJ2-7; 7 bases match TRBD1. This CDR3 is built from 15 residues. CDR1 and CDR2 from the germline V gene are SGHAT and FQDESV (reference sequence). V dropped 1 base and J dropped 0; count of bases not matched to a gene: 3. The chain's CDR3 is CASSLGDRVSYEQYF. The DNA of the CDR3 is TGTGCCAGCAGCTTAGGAGACAGGGTCTCCTACGAGCAGTACTTC.

This clone occurred a few times. The genes are TRBV5-6 and TRBJ1-1, with a weak D call TRBD1 (6 bases). Germline CDR1 and CDR2: SGHDT and YYEEEE. The CDR3 is 14 residues long. Trimming took 3 bases from V and 7 from J, leaving 16 bases between them. The DNA of the CDR3 is TGTGCCAGCAGCTACTGGGGGGCTAGGGGTGAAGCTTTCTTT. This encodes CASSYWGARGEAFF.